This TCR beta chain appears in the sequencing data of a study of blood T cell repertoires in COVID-19. Study-level background: The samples span acute and convalescent COVID-19 from the United States, Italy and Spain.

Germline loops: CDR1 MNHEY, CDR2 SVGAGI. V was shortened by 0 bases and J by 3 bases, with 11 bases between the two germline ends. This CDR3 contains 15 residues. Authors' methods: Amplifying reference gene primers gave estimates of nucleated cell counts. The method was immunoSEQ multiplex PCR; TCRdb's version includes in-frame clones alone and lacks a portion of them. That table supplies the V and J calls and clone size; D and trimming were determined from the DNA. This table holds some 670,000 clones, just under 90% found once. This TCR derives from a woman aged 18-29 years with acute or convalescent COVID-19. The V and J genes are TRBV6-5 and TRBJ1-2; D might be TRBD1 (5 bases). Sample: peripheral blood. The CDR3 region has the DNA TGTGCCAGCAGTTACTCAGGGGCCGGGTACTATGGCTACACCTTC. Encoded protein: CASSYSGAGYYGYTF.